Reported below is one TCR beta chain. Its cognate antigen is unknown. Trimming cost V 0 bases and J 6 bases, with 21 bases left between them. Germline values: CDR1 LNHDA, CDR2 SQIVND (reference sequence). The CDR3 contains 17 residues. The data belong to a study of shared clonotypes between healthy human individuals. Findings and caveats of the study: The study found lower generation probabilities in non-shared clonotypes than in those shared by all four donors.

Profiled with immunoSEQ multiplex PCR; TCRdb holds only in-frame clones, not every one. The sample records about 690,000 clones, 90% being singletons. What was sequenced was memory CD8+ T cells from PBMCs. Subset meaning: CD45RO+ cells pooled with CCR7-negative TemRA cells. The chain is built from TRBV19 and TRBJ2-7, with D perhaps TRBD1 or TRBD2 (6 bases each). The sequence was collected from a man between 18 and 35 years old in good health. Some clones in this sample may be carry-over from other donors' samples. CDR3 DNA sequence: TGTGCCAGTAGTATAGATCACCCTCGGGGGCTGGTGGGCGAGCAGTACTTC. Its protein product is CASSIDHPRGLVGEQYF.